A selection of T cell receptor beta chains follows, all from one sample in a study of blood T cell repertoires in COVID-19. Sequenced by immunoSEQ multiplex PCR; TCRdb stores in-frame clones only, minus some. This table has almost 500,000 clones, approximately 90% appearing once. Material: PBMCs or T cells enriched from blood (not recorded which). These receptors all come from a woman aged 60-75 years who had recovered from COVID-19. The CDR3 runs from the conserved cysteine through the conserved F or W. The D gene is left open where the match is weak.

d_call,j_call,cdr3_length,v_call,cdr3_aa
.,TRBJ1-3,14,TRBV5-1,CASSPDTTGNTIYF
TRBD1,TRBJ2-3,16,TRBV24-1,CATSDPGQGGADTQYF
TRBD1,TRBJ1-6,19,TRBV2,CASIVDRVLMGFYNSPLHF
.,TRBJ2-4,15,TRBV2,CASSGNREGKNIQYF
.,TRBJ2-3,16,TRBV28,CASSSIYGQIEDTQYF
.,TRBJ1-1,14,TRBV2,CASMGGRANTEAFF
TRBD1,TRBJ2-7,14,TRBV5-1,CASTEQGSSYEQYF
.,TRBJ1-6,13,TRBV6-2/TRBV6-3,CASSYQVDSPLHF
.,TRBJ1-4,15,TRBV5-1,CASSLIGRANEKLFF
.,TRBJ1-5,13,TRBV24-1,CATSGRANQPQHF
.,TRBJ1-2,14,TRBV7-9,CASQEGRLGYGYTF
TRBD1,TRBJ1-2,16,TRBV7-9,CASSPTLGQGAGGYTF
.,TRBJ2-1,14,TRBV9,CASSVANSYNEQFF
TRBD1,TRBJ1-6,16,TRBV3-1/TRBV3-2,CASSRNTGGSNSPLHF
TRBD1,TRBJ2-4,14,TRBV9,CASSVRQGRDIQYF
.,TRBJ1-6,18,TRBV5-6,CASSLASLGSSYNSPLHF
TRBD1,TRBJ1-1,14,TRBV28,CASRQGGRGTEAFF
TRBD2,TRBJ2-7,16,TRBV15,CATSRDGLAGGYEQYF
TRBD1,TRBJ1-4,13,TRBV19,CASRDRGSEKLFF
TRBD1,TRBJ2-1,15,TRBV4-1,CASSQEGQSGNEQFF
TRBD1,TRBJ2-1,15,TRBV7-9,CASSLVGQGYNEQFF
.,TRBJ1-4,13,TRBV6-5,CASSAGRYEKLFF
.,TRBJ1-2,13,TRBV5-8,CASSLLRRDGYTF
.,TRBJ2-1,15,TRBV19,CASSIGGGVYNEQFF
.,TRBJ2-5,14,TRBV5-1,CASSGGGVQETQYF
.,TRBJ2-6,18,TRBV10-3,CAISEMAGAISGANVLTF
.,TRBJ1-2,11,TRBV20-1,CSALDTYGYTF
.,TRBJ2-2,14,TRBV18,CASSPPPNTGELFF
TRBD2,TRBJ2-3,14,TRBV2,CASRERGVTDTQYF
.,TRBJ1-3,11,TRBV12-3/TRBV12-4,CASSSQGTIYF
TRBD2,TRBJ2-3,16,TRBV12-5,CASGSGLAGGQDTQYF
TRBD2,TRBJ2-5,13,TRBV19,CASSPGGPGTQYF
TRBD2,TRBJ2-3,13,TRBV18,CASSGLVSDTQYF
TRBD1,TRBJ1-5,15,TRBV19,CASTPRRTGNQPQHF
TRBD2,TRBJ2-1,12,TRBV12-3/TRBV12-4,CASSSTGTNQFF
.,TRBJ2-2,17,TRBV27,CASSLSPGGADTGELFF
.,TRBJ1-2,14,TRBV4-1,CASSQSSGDYGYTF
.,TRBJ2-2,17,TRBV4-1,CASSSSPGTYNTGELFF
TRBD2,TRBJ2-5,17,TRBV27,CASSPLSGTSGGETQYF
.,TRBJ2-3,12,TRBV6-5,CASRLSTDTQYF
.,TRBJ2-3,14,TRBV7-2,CASSLLVRGDTQYF
.,TRBJ1-5,15,TRBV27,CASSPSPTVDQPQHF
.,TRBJ1-2,16,TRBV4-1,CASSATSGRDDYGYTF
TRBD2,TRBJ2-3,15,TRBV5-5,CASSLGPAGVDTQYF
TRBD2,TRBJ2-1,15,TRBV5-1,CASSLPSGVGNEQFF
TRBD1,TRBJ1-2,14,TRBV6-5,CASSPTGPVYGYTF
.,TRBJ1-2,14,TRBV9,CASSGSLADYGYTF
TRBD2,TRBJ2-3,18,TRBV11-3,CASSPSSGGGFGTDTQYF
.,TRBJ2-1,11,TRBV2,CASGTHNEQFF
.,TRBJ2-3,15,TRBV28,CASSRRSTVTDTQYF
TRBD1,TRBJ2-2,16,TRBV7-2,CASSLVGQGAGGELFF
TRBD1,TRBJ1-5,17,TRBV28,CASSAFGTGGNSRSQHF
.,TRBJ1-1,14,TRBV5-1,CASSHRGENTEAFF
.,TRBJ1-2,14,TRBV28,CASSLREGRYGYTF
.,TRBJ1-1,13,TRBV2,CASRRQYYTEAFF
.,TRBJ2-1,13,TRBV4-1,CASSQVGGNEQFF
TRBD2,TRBJ2-1,16,TRBV25-1,CASSDFGGSSYNEQFF
TRBD1,TRBJ2-1,14,TRBV24-1,CATSDAQGANEQFF
.,TRBJ1-1,13,TRBV30,CAWNPGSNTEAFF
TRBD1,TRBJ1-5,15,TRBV24-1,CATSDTTGASGPQHF